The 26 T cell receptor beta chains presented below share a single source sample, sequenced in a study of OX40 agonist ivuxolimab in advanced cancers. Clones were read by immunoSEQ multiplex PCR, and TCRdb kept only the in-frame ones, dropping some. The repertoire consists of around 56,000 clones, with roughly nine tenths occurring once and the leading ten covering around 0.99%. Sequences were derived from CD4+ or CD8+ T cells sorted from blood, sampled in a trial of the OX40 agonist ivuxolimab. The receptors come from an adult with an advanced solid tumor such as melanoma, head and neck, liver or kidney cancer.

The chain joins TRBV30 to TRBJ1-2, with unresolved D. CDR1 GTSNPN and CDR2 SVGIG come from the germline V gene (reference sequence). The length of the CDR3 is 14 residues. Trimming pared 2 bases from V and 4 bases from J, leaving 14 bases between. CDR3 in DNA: TGTGCCTGGAGTACCAGGACGGGCCTCTATGGCTACACCTTC. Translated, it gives CAWSTRTGLYGYTF.

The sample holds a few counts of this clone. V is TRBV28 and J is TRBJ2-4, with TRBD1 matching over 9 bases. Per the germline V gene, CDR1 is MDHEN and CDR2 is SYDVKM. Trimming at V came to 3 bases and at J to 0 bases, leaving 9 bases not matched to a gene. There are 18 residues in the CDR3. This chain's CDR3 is CASSFGGQGWLAKNIQYF. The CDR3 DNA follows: TGTGCCAGCAGTTTTGGGGGACAGGGATGGCTAGCCAAAAACATTCAGTACTTC.

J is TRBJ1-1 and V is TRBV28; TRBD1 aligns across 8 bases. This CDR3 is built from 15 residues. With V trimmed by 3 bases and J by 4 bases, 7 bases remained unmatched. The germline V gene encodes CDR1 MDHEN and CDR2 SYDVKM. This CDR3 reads CASSFNLDRVTEAFF. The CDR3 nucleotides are TGTGCCAGCAGTTTCAACCTGGACAGGGTCACTGAAGCTTTCTTT.

The CDR3 region has the DNA TGCAGCGTCAGAACAGGGGCTTATGGCTACACCTTC. Translated, it gives CSVRTGAYGYTF. V and J are TRBV29-1 and TRBJ1-2, with 7 bases fitting TRBD1. The germline CDR1 and CDR2 sequences are SQVTM and ANQGSEA. The CDR3 extends over 12 amino acids. V lost 6 bases, J lost 5 bases, and 6 bases stayed unmatched. Full variable domain (missing parts from reference TRBV29-1 and TRBJ1-2): SAVISQKPSRDICQRGTSLTIQCQVDSQVTMMFWYRQQPGQSLTLIATANQGSEATYESGFVIDKFPISRPNLTFSTLTVSNMSPEDSSIYLCSVRTGAYGYTFGSGTRLTVV.

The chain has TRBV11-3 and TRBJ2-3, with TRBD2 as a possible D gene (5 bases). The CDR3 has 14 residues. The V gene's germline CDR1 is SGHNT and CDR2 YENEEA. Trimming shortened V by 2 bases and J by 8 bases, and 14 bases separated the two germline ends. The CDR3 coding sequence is TGTGCCAGCAGCTTACAAGGGTTGGGGAGTACGCAGTATTTT. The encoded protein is CASSLQGLGSTQYF.

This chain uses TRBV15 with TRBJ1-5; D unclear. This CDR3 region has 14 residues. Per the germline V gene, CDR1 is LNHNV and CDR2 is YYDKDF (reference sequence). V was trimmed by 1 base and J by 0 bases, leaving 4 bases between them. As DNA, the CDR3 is TGTGCCACCAGCAGAGGTCATAGCAATCAGCCCCAGCATTTT. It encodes CATSRGHSNQPQHF.

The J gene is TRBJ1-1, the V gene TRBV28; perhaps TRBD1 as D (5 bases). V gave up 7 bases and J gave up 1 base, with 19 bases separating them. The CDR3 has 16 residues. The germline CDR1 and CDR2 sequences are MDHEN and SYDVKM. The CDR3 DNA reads TGTGCCAGCATCGTCTCGGGGGAAGCCCGGAACACTGAAGCTTTCTTT. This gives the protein CASIVSGEARNTEAFF.

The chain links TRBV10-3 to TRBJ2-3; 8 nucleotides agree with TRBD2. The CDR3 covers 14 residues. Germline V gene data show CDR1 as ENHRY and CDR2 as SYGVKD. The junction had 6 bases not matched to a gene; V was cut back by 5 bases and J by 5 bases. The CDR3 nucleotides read TGTGCCATCAGTTTAGCGGGGAGGGGAGATACGCAGTATTTT. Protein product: CAISLAGRGDTQYF.

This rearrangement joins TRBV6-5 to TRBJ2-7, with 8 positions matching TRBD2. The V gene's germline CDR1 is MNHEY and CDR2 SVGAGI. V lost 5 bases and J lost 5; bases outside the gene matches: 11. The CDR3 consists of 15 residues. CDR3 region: CASSRIGAGGNEQYF. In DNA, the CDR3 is TGTGCCAGCAGTCGAATCGGGGCGGGAGGTAACGAGCAGTACTTC.

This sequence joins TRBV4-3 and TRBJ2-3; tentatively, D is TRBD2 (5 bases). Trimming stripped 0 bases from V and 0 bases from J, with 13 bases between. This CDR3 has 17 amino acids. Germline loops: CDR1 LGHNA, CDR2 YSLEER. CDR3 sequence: CASSQDRTGRSTDTQYF. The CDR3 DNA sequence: TGCGCCAGCAGCCAAGATCGGACGGGAAGGAGCACAGATACGCAGTATTTT.

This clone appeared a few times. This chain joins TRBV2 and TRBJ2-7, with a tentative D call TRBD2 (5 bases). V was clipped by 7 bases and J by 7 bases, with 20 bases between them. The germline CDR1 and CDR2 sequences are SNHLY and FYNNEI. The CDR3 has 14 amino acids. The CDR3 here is CASKVGIAILEQYF. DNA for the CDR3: TGTGCCAGCAAGGTTGGCATAGCGATCTTGGAGCAGTACTTC.

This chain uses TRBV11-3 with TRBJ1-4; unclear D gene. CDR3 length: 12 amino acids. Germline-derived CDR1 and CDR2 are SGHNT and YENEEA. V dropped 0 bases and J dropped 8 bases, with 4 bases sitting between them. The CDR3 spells CASSLDQEKLFF. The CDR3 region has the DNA TGTGCCAGCAGCTTAGATCAGGAAAAACTGTTTTTT. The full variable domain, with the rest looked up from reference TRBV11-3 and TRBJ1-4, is EAGVVQSPRYKIIEKKQPVAFWCNPISGHNTLYWYLQNLGQGPELLIRYENEEAVDDSQLPKDRFSAERLKGVDSTLKIQPAELGDSAVYLCASSLDQEKLFFGSGTQLSVL.

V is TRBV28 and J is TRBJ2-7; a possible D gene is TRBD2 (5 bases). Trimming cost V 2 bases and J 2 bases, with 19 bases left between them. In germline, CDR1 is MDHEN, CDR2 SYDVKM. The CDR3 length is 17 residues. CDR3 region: CASSLTSGTPLTYEQYF. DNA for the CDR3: TGTGCCAGCAGTTTAACAAGCGGAACACCTCTTACCTACGAGCAGTACTTC.

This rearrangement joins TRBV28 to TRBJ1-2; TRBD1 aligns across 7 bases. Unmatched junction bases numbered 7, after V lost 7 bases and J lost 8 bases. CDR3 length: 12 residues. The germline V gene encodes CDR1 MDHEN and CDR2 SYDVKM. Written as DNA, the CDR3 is TGTGCCAGCACCATAGGGGGCTTCGGCTACACCTTC. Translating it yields CASTIGGFGYTF.

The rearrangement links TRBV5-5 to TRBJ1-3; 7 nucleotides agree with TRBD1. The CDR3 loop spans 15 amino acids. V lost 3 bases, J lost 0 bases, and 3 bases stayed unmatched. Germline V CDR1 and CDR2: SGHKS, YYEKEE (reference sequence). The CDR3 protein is CASSSDRNSGNTIYF. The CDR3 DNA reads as TGTGCCAGCAGCTCGGACAGGAACTCTGGAAACACCATATATTTT.

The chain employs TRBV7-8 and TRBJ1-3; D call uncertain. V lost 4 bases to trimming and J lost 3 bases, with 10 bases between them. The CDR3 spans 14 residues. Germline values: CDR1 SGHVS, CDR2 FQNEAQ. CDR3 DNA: TGTGCCAGCAGCTCGAGAGGGAGTGGAAACACCATATATTTT. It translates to CASSSRGSGNTIYF.

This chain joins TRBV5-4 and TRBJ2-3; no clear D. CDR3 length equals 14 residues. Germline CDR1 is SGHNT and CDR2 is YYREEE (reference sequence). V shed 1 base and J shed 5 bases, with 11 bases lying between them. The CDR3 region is CASSLNGGKDTQYF. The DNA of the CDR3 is TGTGCCAGCAGCTTGAACGGCGGAAAAGATACGCAGTATTTT.

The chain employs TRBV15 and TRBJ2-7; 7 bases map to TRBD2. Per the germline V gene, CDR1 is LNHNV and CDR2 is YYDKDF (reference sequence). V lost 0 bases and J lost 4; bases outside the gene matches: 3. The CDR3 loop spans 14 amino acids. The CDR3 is CATSREGAGYEQYF. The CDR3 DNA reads TGTGCCACCAGCAGAGAGGGAGCGGGGTACGAGCAGTACTTC.

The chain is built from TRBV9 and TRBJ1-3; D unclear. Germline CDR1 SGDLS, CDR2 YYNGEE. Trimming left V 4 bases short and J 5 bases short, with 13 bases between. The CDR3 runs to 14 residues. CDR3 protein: CASSSLTARNTIYF. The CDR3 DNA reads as TGTGCCAGCAGCTCCCTAACTGCAAGAAACACCATATATTTT.

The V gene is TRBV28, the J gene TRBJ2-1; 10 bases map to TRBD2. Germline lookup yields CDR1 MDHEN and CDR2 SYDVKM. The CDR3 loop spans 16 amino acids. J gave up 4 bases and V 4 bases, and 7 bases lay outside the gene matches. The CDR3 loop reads CASSSYLAGAYNEQFF. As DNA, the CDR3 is TGTGCCAGCAGTTCCTACCTAGCGGGAGCGTACAATGAGCAGTTCTTC.

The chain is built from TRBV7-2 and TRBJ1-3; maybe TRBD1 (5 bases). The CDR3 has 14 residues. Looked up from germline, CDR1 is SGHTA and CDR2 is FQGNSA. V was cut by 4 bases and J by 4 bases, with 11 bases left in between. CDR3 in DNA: TGTGCCAGCAGCTCCCCCGGGGCCGGAAACACCATATATTTT. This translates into CASSSPGAGNTIYF.

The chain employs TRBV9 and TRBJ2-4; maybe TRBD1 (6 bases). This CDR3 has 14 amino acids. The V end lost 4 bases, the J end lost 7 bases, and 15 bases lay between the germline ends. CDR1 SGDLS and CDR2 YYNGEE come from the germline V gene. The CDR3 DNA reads TGTGCCAGCAGCCGGGACCCCCAGGGGAACATTCAGTACTTC. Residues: CASSRDPQGNIQYF.

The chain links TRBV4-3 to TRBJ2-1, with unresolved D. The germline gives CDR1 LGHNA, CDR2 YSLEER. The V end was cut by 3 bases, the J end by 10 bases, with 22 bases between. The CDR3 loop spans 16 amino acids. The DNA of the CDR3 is TGCGCCAGCAGCCACGACCAACGCGGCTCCAACGAGGAGCAGTTCTTC. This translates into CASSHDQRGSNEEQFF.

The CDR3 region is CASSLWRESYEQYF. The CDR3 coding sequence is TGTGCCAGCAGCTTGTGGCGGGAGTCCTACGAGCAGTACTTC. The chain employs TRBV7-2 and TRBJ2-7; 7 bases agree with TRBD2. Germline lookup yields CDR1 SGHTA and CDR2 FQGNSA. Losses at the gene ends were 3 bases for V and 1 base for J; bases not matched to a gene: 3. This CDR3 has 14 residues.

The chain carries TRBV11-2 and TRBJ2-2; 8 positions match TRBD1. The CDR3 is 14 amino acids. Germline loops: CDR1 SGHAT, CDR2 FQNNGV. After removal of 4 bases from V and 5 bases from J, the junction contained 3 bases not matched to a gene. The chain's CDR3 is CASSYDRGTGELFF. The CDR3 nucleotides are TGTGCCAGCAGCTATGACAGGGGTACCGGGGAGCTGTTTTTT.

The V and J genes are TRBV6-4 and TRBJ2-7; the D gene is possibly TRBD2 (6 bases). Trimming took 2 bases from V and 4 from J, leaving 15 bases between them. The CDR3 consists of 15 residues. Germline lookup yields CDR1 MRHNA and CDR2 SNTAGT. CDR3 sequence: CASSDAARRGYEQYF. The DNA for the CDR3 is TGTGCCAGCAGTGACGCGGCCCGGAGGGGATACGAGCAGTACTTC.